This T cell receptor beta chain was recorded in a study of blood T cells in healthy people across ages (dated by TCRdb to the mid-2010s). Regarding the complete study: Template switching captured roughly one uniquely barcoded TCR beta cDNA molecule per two T cells in model experiments. To track age-related changes in TCR beta repertoire diversity, the study relied on deep sequencing normalized with unique cDNA molecular identifiers. The donors were divided into four age groups: young (average approximately 15 years), middle-aged (under 40), aged (about 56) and long-lived (82). To avoid experimental bias, donors of different ages were spread randomly across the sequencing lanes. The study analyzed two additional independent replicas of 1 million unique cDNA reads from the same blood draw for two donors, one aged 18 to 30 and one aged 80 or older. Findings and caveats that apply to the study as a whole: Total diversity estimates from one million sequenced T cells were considered lower bounds and underestimates. Donor CMV infection status was unknown, potentially confounding age-related changes in expanded clonotypes. As age increased, observed TCR beta diversity per million T cells dropped in a roughly linear way, and a significant reduction was already evident by age about 40. Observed TCR beta diversity correlated strongly with the percentage of naive T cells measured by flow cytometry. Compared with the aged group, the long-lived group had more naive CD4+ T cells, fewer expanded clones and increased TCR diversity, a pattern suggesting age selection. Since profiling was done on bulk unsorted PBMCs, naive and antigen-experienced compartments could not be conclusively compared.

Receptor amplification or capture employed 5' RACE. Instrument on record: Illumina HiSeq 2500. A second PCR of 7 to 11 cycles was performed with a sample-barcoded 5' primer and a J-beta primer mix. A unique molecular identifier was introduced onto each TCR beta cDNA molecule by a template-switch 5' adaptor carrying 12 random nucleotides. At least 2.5 million CDR3-containing paired-end reads were obtained from each sample. First-strand cDNA was synthesized from all RNA with the Mint cDNA synthesis kit, primed by a TRBC-specific oligonucleotide. Following uracil-DNA glycosylase treatment, all cDNA underwent a first 18-cycle PCR with the universal primers M1SS and BC2_uni_R. The original methods were these. For normalization, 1 million high-quality reads, each with a distinct molecular identifier, were randomly selected from each sample. Instead of being binned into consensus sequences, reads that shared molecular identifiers were thrown out. CDR3 identification, clonotype clustering and error correction used MiTCR with a Q25 quality threshold and the strictest error-elimination algorithm. A nonparametric unseen species model with Euler transformation was used to estimate lower-bound total TCR beta diversity. The public sequencing data were trimmed at Q25 with fastp and processed into clonotypes with MiXCR by TCRdb, which kept only in-frame beta chains. When rows share a CDR3 protein, they turn into one entry using the most common DNA and genes. TCRdb's processing, not the authors', yielded these V and J calls. Within this sample are some 1.5 million distinct CDR3 sequences, with 35% to 45% of them counted one time only. Approximately 4% of the sample comes from the top ten.

This clonotype was picked up many times. It lacks a known antigen. No base quality information exists; no much larger clone differs at one position. Donors were 40 or so systemically healthy Caucasian individuals from Russia aged roughly 6 to 95 years. Approximately 9.3 milliliters of peripheral blood were collected from each donor into EDTA-treated Vacutainer tubes. Ficoll-Paque density-gradient centrifugation was used to isolate PBMCs, with at least 6.5 million per sample. Total RNA, at least 6 micrograms per sample, was extracted from PBMCs with Trizol reagent. For every donor, an aliquot of PBMCs went through flow cytometry to measure the percentages of naive CD45RAhigh/CD27high T cells. V loses 6 bases, J loses 2 bases, and the germline ends lie 13 bases apart. The CDR3 goes from the cysteine to the phenylalanine over 13 residues. Here the CDR3 DNA is all that survives: 39 bases in frame from base 1. CDR1 and CDR2 (SQVTM, ANQGSEA) derive from the germline V gene.

This TCR was sampled from a woman in her late teens or twenties in good health. This chain joins TRBV29-1 to TRBJ1-2; the D gene is possibly TRBD1, with 6 bases matching. The specimen was blood. The CDR3 protein: CSVDYTGNYGYTF. The bases are TGCAGCGTCGATTATACAGGGAACTATGGCTACACCTTC.